These 16 T cell receptor beta chains were all obtained from the same sample, sequenced in a study of blood T cell repertoires in COVID-19. Here immunoSEQ multiplex PCR was the method, and the copy in TCRdb shows in-frame clones only, minus some. The sample has 150,000 to 200,000 clones, over 70% seen once. The sequencing input was peripheral blood. Receptor source: a woman aged 55-69 years with acute or convalescent COVID-19.

This rearrangement joins TRBV6-2 or TRBV6-3 to TRBJ2-2; 12 bases map to TRBD2. After removal of 2 bases from V and 0 bases from J, the junction contained 10 bases not matched to a gene. Germline-derived CDR1 and CDR2 are MNHEY and SVGEGT. The CDR3 contains 20 residues. DNA of the CDR3: TGTGCCAGCAGTTACCCCCGTTCGACTAGCGGGGGCCCGAACACCGGGGAGCTGTTTTTT. It specifies CASSYPRSTSGGPNTGELFF.

The chain is built from TRBV19 and TRBJ1-5, with D perhaps TRBD1 (5 bases). There are 14 residues in the CDR3. V was pared by 2 bases and J by 3 bases, with 8 bases between. CDR1 LNHDA and CDR2 SQIVND come from the germline V gene (reference sequence). The DNA for the CDR3 is TGTGCCAGTAGTATAAAGACAGCCAATCAGCCCCAGCATTTT. It encodes CASSIKTANQPQHF.

The chain combines TRBV24-1 with TRBJ2-5; 9 bases match TRBD1. In germline, CDR1 is KGHDR, CDR2 SFDVKD. V was pared by 8 bases and J by 5 bases, with 11 bases of the junction left unmatched. The CDR3 length is 15 residues. CDR3 amino acids: CATMGQGLADETQYF. CDR3 in DNA: TGTGCCACCATGGGACAGGGACTTGCGGACGAGACCCAGTACTTC.

This chain connects TRBV7-9 to TRBJ2-5; D perhaps matches TRBD2 (5 bases). Germline loops: CDR1 SEHNR, CDR2 FQNEAQ (reference sequence). The CDR3 spans 14 residues. The ends were cut back, 5 bases at V and 1 base at J, with 11 bases in the middle. CDR3 sequence (DNA): TGTGCCAGCAGCATCCGGGATCCCCAAGAGACCCAGTACTTC. Translation gives CASSIRDPQETQYF.

V and J are TRBV6-2 or TRBV6-3 and TRBJ2-7, with 8 bases matching TRBD2. CDR3 size: 14 residues. Germline V gives CDR1 MNHEY, CDR2 SVGEGT. Trimming cost V 0 bases and J 8 bases; bases outside gene matches: 6. CDR3 sequence reads: CASSYSAGGDKQYF. The CDR3, as DNA: TGTGCCAGCAGTTACTCAGCCGGGGGGGATAAGCAGTACTTC.

The chain has TRBV7-9 and TRBJ1-2; the match to TRBD1 covers 9 bases. This CDR3 contains 16 residues. After removal of 4 bases from V and 0 bases from J, the junction contained 6 bases not matched to a gene. CDR1 is SEHNR, CDR2 FQNEAQ, per germline (reference sequence). CDR3 amino acids: CASSWTGAGANYGYTF. The CDR3 DNA is TGTGCCAGCAGCTGGACAGGGGCCGGAGCTAACTATGGCTACACCTTC. Full variable domain (remainder filled in from reference TRBV7-9 and TRBJ1-2): DTGVSQNPRHKITKRGQNVTFRCDPISEHNRLYWYRQTLGQGPEFLTYFQNEAQLEKSRLLSDRFSAERPKGSFSTLEIQRTEQGDSAMYLCASSWTGAGANYGYTFGSGTRLTVV.

The DNA for the CDR3 is TGTGCCAGCAGAGACAGGGTTGGGGATAATTCACCCCTCCACTTT. Amino acids: CASRDRVGDNSPLHF. This chain joins TRBV6-5 and TRBJ1-6; 7 positions agree with TRBD1. The junction had 7 bases not matched to a gene; V was cut back by 6 bases and J by 5 bases. There are 15 residues in the CDR3. Germline V CDR1 and CDR2: MNHEY, SVGAGI.

The V and J genes are TRBV6-2 or TRBV6-3 and TRBJ2-1; 8 nucleotides agree with TRBD2. This CDR3 is 14 amino acids long. V lost 6 bases and J lost 4; bases outside the gene matches: 5. CDR1 is MNHEY, CDR2 SVGEGT, per germline. This chain's CDR3 is CASSRGGPYNEQFF. In nucleotides, the CDR3 is TGTGCCAGCAGCCGCGGGGGGCCATACAATGAGCAGTTCTTC.

The rearrangement links TRBV3-1 (or the pseudogene TRBV3-2) to TRBJ1-1; 7 bases map to TRBD1. CDR3 length equals 14 residues. The V gene end was trimmed by 6 bases and the J gene end by 1 base; junction bases not matched to a gene: 5. Looked up from germline, CDR1 is LGHDT and CDR2 is YNNKEL (reference sequence). In nucleotides, the CDR3 is TGTGCCAGCAGGCCCACAGGGGCGAACACTGAAGCTTTCTTT. Its translation: CASRPTGANTEAFF.

In this sample, this clone turned up a few times. The chain couples TRBV2 to TRBJ1-1, with D unclear. Germline lookup yields CDR1 SNHLY and CDR2 FYNNEI. The ends were cut back, 2 bases at V and 3 bases at J, with 7 bases in the middle. This CDR3 region has 13 residues. DNA of the CDR3: TGTGCCAGCAGTGAAATGGGCTACACTGAAGCTTTCTTT. Its translation is CASSEMGYTEAFF.

V and J are TRBV5-6 and TRBJ2-7; possible D gene TRBD1, 5 bases. CDR1 SGHDT and CDR2 YYEEEE come from the germline V gene. V was cut by 0 bases and J by 7 bases, with 14 bases left in between. This CDR3 has 14 amino acids. CDR3 sequence (DNA): TGTGCCAGCAGCTTGGGGGTGGGCAGGGTTGAGCAGTACTTC. Protein: CASSLGVGRVEQYF.

This chain uses TRBV2 with TRBJ2-3; weak D call: TRBD2 (6 bases). Trimming took off 7 bases at V and 9 bases at J, with 17 bases between the two ends. Germline CDR1 is SNHLY and CDR2 is FYNNEI. This CDR3 has 13 amino acids. DNA of the CDR3: TGTGCCAGCATTAACCCGGGACTGCTGACGCAGTATTTT. This codes for CASINPGLLTQYF.

This chain links TRBV28 with TRBJ1-2; 11 bases line up with TRBD1. The V segment lost 5 bases and the J segment 8 bases; nucleotides outside the gene matches: 4. Germline values: CDR1 MDHEN, CDR2 SYDVKM. This CDR3 contains 13 residues. The CDR3 bases are TGTGCCAGCAGTCCACGGGACAGGGGGGGCTACACCTTC. Its protein is CASSPRDRGGYTF.

The genes are TRBV30 and TRBJ1-5, with 8 bases aligning to TRBD1. From germline, CDR1 is GTSNPN and CDR2 SVGIG (reference sequence). Unmatched junction bases numbered 9, after V lost 5 bases and J lost 3 bases. The CDR3 runs 15 residues. CDR3 sequence reads: CAWGLDRVPNQPQHF. The CDR3 nucleotides read TGTGCCTGGGGGCTGGACAGGGTACCCAATCAGCCCCAGCATTTT.

There are a few counts of this clone. The rearrangement uses TRBV5-1 and TRBJ2-7, with TRBD2 identical over 11 bases. The CDR3 extends over 16 amino acids. Per germline, CDR1 SGHRS and CDR2 YFSETQ. Trimming took 0 bases from V and 3 from J; bases not matched to a gene: 5. The DNA for the CDR3 is TGCGCCAGCAGCTTGGACCTAGCGGGGGGCAGCTACGAGCAGTACTTC. This gives the protein CASSLDLAGGSYEQYF.

The chain recombines TRBV7-2 with TRBJ1-2; 12 bases are shared with TRBD1. V shed 4 bases, J shed 4 bases, and the junction held 4 bases outside the gene matches. This CDR3 comprises 15 residues. CDR1 and CDR2 (germline): SGHTA, FQGNSA. This CDR3 is CASSSAGQGAYGYTF. The CDR3 DNA reads TGTGCCAGCAGCTCTGCGGGACAGGGGGCCTATGGCTACACCTTC.